What follows is one T cell receptor beta chain and its context. The CDR3 runs to 15 residues. The trim removed 4 bases at V and 3 bases at J, leaving 6 bases unmatched. Looked up from germline, CDR1 is SGHRS and CDR2 is YFSETQ. These data originate in a study of blood T cell repertoires in COVID-19. Study context: Whether acute or convalescent, the COVID-19 samples came from the United States, Italy and Spain.

Authors' analysis steps: Estimation of nucleated cell counts was performed using reference gene primer amplification. TCRdb's table, derived via immunoSEQ multiplex PCR, lists solely in-frame clones and lacks some. V, J and clone size were drawn from that table, and D and trimming were deduced from the DNA. The sample contains around 140,000 clones, roughly 69% of which appear only once. The rearrangement joins TRBV5-1 to TRBJ2-2, with 7 bases identical to TRBD2. This TCR was recovered from a woman in her 70s with acute or convalescent COVID-19. Sequences were obtained from peripheral blood. The chain's CDR3 is CASSPVGGDTGELFF. CDR3 in DNA: TGCGCCAGCAGCCCAGTGGGGGGGGACACCGGGGAGCTGTTTTTT.